These 18 T cell receptor beta chains were sequenced from one sample in a study of cytomegalovirus exposure and HLA in healthy donors. Amplification used 60 Vbeta primers and 13 Jbeta primers. Generated by immunoSEQ multiplex PCR, the TCRdb table keeps only in-frame clones and is missing some. The data show 100,000 to 150,000 clones, over 65% seen once. The material sequenced was PBMCs. The receptors here all came from a man in his fifties in good health and CMV-seronegative.

This chain uses TRBV2 with TRBJ2-2, with 8 bases that match TRBD1. Germline V gene lookup returns CDR1 SNHLY and CDR2 FYNNEI. The CDR3 has 14 amino acids. J lost 6 bases, V lost 6 bases, and 6 bases had no gene match. The CDR3 nucleotides read TGTGCCAGCAGGATACAGGGGGTCGCCGGGGAGCTGTTTTTT. It yields the protein CASRIQGVAGELFF. Drawing the rest from reference TRBV2 and TRBJ2-2, the complete variable domain is EPEVTQTPSHQVTQMGQEVILRCVPISNHLYFYWYRQILGQKVEFLVSFYNNEISEKSEIFDDQFSVERPDGSNFTLKIRSTKLEDSAMYFCASRIQGVAGELFFGEGSRLTVL.

This chain connects TRBV6-1 to TRBJ1-1; 8 bases match TRBD1. This CDR3 spans 15 amino acids. Trimming at V came to 4 bases and at J to 1 base, leaving 5 bases not matched to a gene. Looked up from germline, CDR1 is MNHNS and CDR2 is SASEGT. The CDR3 here is CASSVDRDWNTEAFF. CDR3 sequence (DNA): TGTGCCAGCAGTGTGGACAGGGATTGGAACACTGAAGCTTTCTTT.

V usage is TRBV15 and J usage is TRBJ2-1; possibly TRBD1 for D (6 bases). The CDR3 runs to 15 residues. V was shortened by 3 bases and J by 4 bases, with 13 bases between the two germline ends. CDR1 is LNHNV, CDR2 YYDKDF, per germline (reference sequence). CDR3 loop: CATSSRPDSYNEQFF. DNA of the CDR3: TGTGCCACCAGCAGCCGCCCGGACAGTTACAATGAGCAGTTCTTC.

Notes on this clone: Other DNA sequences of this sample code for an identical CDR3. CDR3 loop: CASSLGQGDYYGYTF. The CDR3 nucleotides are TGCGCCAGCAGCTTGGGACAGGGGGACTACTATGGCTACACCTTC. The genes are TRBV5-1 and TRBJ1-2; TRBD1 matches at 9 bases. The CDR3 extends over 15 amino acids. CDR1 is SGHRS and CDR2 is YFSETQ in the germline V gene. V gave up 0 bases and J gave up 3 bases; unmatched junction bases: 3. The full variable domain, in which reference TRBV5-1 and TRBJ1-2 provide the parts outside the CDR3, is KAGVTQTPRYLIKTRGQQVTLSCSPISGHRSVSWYQQTPGQGLQFLFEYFSETQRNKGNFPGRFSGRQFSNSRSEMNVSTLELGDSALYLCASSLGQGDYYGYTFGSGTRLTVV.

The chain is built from TRBV4-2 and TRBJ2-1; D possibly corresponds to TRBD1 (5 bases). V was cut by 1 base and J by 7 bases, with 17 bases left in between. The CDR3 consists of 16 residues. Germline V gene sequence: CDR1 LGHNA, CDR2 YNFKEQ. In DNA, the CDR3 is TGTGCCAGCAGCCAAGTCTTAGACAGCCCAGAAAATGAGCAGTTCTTC. Protein sequence: CASSQVLDSPENEQFF.

The gene calls are TRBV7-9 and TRBJ1-1; D is uncertain. Germline-derived CDR1 and CDR2 are SEHNR and FQNEAQ (reference sequence). V lost 4 bases and J 1 base, leaving 4 bases between the germline ends. The length of the CDR3 is 12 residues. Here the CDR3 DNA reads TGTGCCAGCAGCTACGGGAACACTGAAGCTTTCTTT. It translates to CASSYGNTEAFF.

The chain links TRBV27 to TRBJ1-2; no clear D. This CDR3 is 14 amino acids long. V dropped 0 bases and J dropped 2 bases, with 7 bases sitting between them. In germline, CDR1 is MNHEY, CDR2 SMNVEV (reference sequence). CDR3 bases: TGTGCCAGCAGTTTATCCAGTTCAAACTATGGCTACACCTTC. Its protein is CASSLSSSNYGYTF.

The chain combines TRBV2 with TRBJ2-5, with no clear D. Germline CDR1 and CDR2: SNHLY and FYNNEI. The CDR3 runs 13 residues. V was cut by 6 bases and J by 3 bases, with 11 bases left in between. In DNA, the CDR3 is TGTGCCAGCAGCTCAGGCACTGAAGAGACCCAGTACTTC. The encoded protein is CASSSGTEETQYF. Full variable domain (outside the CDR3, taken from reference TRBV2 and TRBJ2-5): EPEVTQTPSHQVTQMGQEVILRCVPISNHLYFYWYRQILGQKVEFLVSFYNNEISEKSEIFDDQFSVERPDGSNFTLKIRSTKLEDSAMYFCASSSGTEETQYFGPGTRLLVL.

The sample holds one count of this clone. The chain couples TRBV6-5 to TRBJ1-6; D ambiguous. The germline V and J ends were trimmed by 5 bases and 7 bases, with 12 bases remaining between them. CDR3 length equals 14 residues. Germline V gene data show CDR1 as MNHEY and CDR2 as SVGAGI. The CDR3 reads CASSREGRNSPLHF. The CDR3, as DNA: TGTGCCAGCAGTAGGGAAGGGAGGAATTCACCCCTCCACTTT.

The V call is TRBV28, the J call TRBJ1-2, with TRBD1 identical over 8 bases. Germline assignment: CDR1 MDHEN and CDR2 SYDVKM. V gave up 2 bases and J gave up 2 bases; unmatched junction bases: 13. The CDR3 runs 18 residues. Here the CDR3 reads CASSLAREAGGRNYGYTF. Written as DNA, the CDR3 is TGTGCCAGCAGTTTAGCCCGGGAGGCAGGGGGCAGGAACTATGGCTACACCTTC.

J is TRBJ2-3 and V is TRBV7-8, with 14 bases aligning to TRBD2. Per the germline V gene, CDR1 is SGHVS and CDR2 is FQNEAQ. The trim removed 4 bases at V and 6 bases at J, leaving 3 bases unmatched. This CDR3 is built from 15 residues. The CDR3 DNA reads TGTGCCAGCAGCTCCCGGACTAGCGGGGGGGATACGCAGTATTTT. Encoded protein: CASSSRTSGGDTQYF.

This clone was recorded only once. This rearrangement joins TRBV5-1 to TRBJ2-2; no firm D call. This CDR3 spans 15 amino acids. Trimming left V 1 base short and J 4 bases short, with 11 bases between. Germline CDR1 SGHRS, CDR2 YFSETQ. DNA for the CDR3: TGCGCCAGCAGCTTGCGTAACTTTGGCACCGGGGAGCTGTTTTTT. Its protein product is CASSLRNFGTGELFF.

This chain connects TRBV5-5 to TRBJ1-2; TRBD1 agrees at 9 bases. The germline V gene has CDR1 SGHKS and CDR2 YYEKEE (reference sequence). The CDR3 has 18 amino acids. J lost 1 base, V lost 4 bases, and 14 bases had no gene match. Here the CDR3 reads CASSMAGTGNLINYGYTF. CDR3 bases: TGTGCCAGCAGCATGGCCGGGACAGGGAATCTCATTAACTATGGCTACACCTTC.

This clone showed up just a few times. J is TRBJ1-6 and V is TRBV18, with a tentative D call TRBD1 (5 bases). This CDR3 has 15 amino acids. CDR1 is KGHSH, CDR2 LQKENI, per germline. V gave up 0 bases and J gave up 4 bases, with 7 bases separating them. The CDR3 protein is CASSPPQGYNSPLHF. The CDR3 DNA reads TGTGCCAGCTCACCACCGCAGGGTTATAATTCACCCCTCCACTTT.

Only one count was recorded for this clone. V and J are TRBV28 and TRBJ2-3, with TRBD1 identical over 8 bases. Looked up from germline, CDR1 is MDHEN and CDR2 is SYDVKM. The CDR3 covers 18 residues. V shed 5 bases, J shed 1 base, and the junction held 14 bases outside the gene matches. This CDR3 reads CASSGGWTGRLGTDTQYF. Written as DNA, the CDR3 is TGTGCCAGCAGTGGAGGTTGGACAGGGAGGTTGGGCACAGATACGCAGTATTTT.

The chain has TRBV7-2 and TRBJ2-7; the match to TRBD1 covers 9 bases. The length of the CDR3 is 14 residues. V lost 7 bases to trimming and J lost 8 bases; unmatched junction nucleotides: 12. Germline CDR1 SGHTA, CDR2 FQGNSA. The DNA for the CDR3 is TGTGCCAGCACCCCCACAGGGGGCTCTCTCCAGCAGTACTTC. Its protein is CASTPTGGSLQQYF.

The rearrangement joins TRBV5-1 to TRBJ2-2; 8 bases line up with TRBD1. The junction had 5 bases not matched to a gene; V was cut back by 4 bases and J by 3 bases. The CDR3 is 15 residues long. Germline V gene sequence: CDR1 SGHRS, CDR2 YFSETQ. CDR3 in amino acids: CASSDGQGYTGELFF. As DNA, the CDR3 is TGCGCCAGCAGCGACGGACAGGGCTACACCGGGGAGCTGTTTTTT.

The CDR3, as DNA: TGTGCCACTGGGGACTACCACACCGGGGAGCTGTTTTTT. It is translated as CATGDYHTGELFF. The chain is built from TRBV10-3 and TRBJ2-2, with TRBD2 identical over 7 bases. The CDR3 consists of 13 residues. Unmatched junction bases numbered 5, after V lost 10 bases and J lost 3 bases. The germline CDR1 and CDR2 sequences are ENHRY and SYGVKD.